These 16 T cell receptor beta chains originate from one sample sequenced in a study of human T cells and chemical hapten exposure. As to time point: pre-sensitization, week 0. Stated treatment: therapeutic diphenylcyclopropenone sensitization with weekly scalp DPC. TCRdb passed the RACE reads through MiXCR, listing each CDR3 protein once. The repertoire holds 150,000 to 200,000 distinct CDR3 sequences, with more than 25% as singletons. The sequencing used whole blood, collected in connection with sensitization to the hapten diphenylcyclopropenone (DPC). The source of these receptors is a woman in her twenties or thirties with alopecia areata. Some clones in this sample may be carry-over from other donors' samples.

The table lists this clonotype with a few counts. The chain recombines TRBV5-1 with TRBJ2-5; 9 positions match TRBD2. The CDR3 spans 13 residues. CDR1 is SGHRS and CDR2 is YFSETQ in the germline V gene. After removal of 4 bases from V and 5 bases from J, the junction contained 3 bases not matched to a gene. The CDR3 region has the DNA TGCGCCAGCAGCCACGGGACTAGCGAGACCCAGTACTTC. Encoded protein: CASSHGTSETQYF.

CDR3 in DNA: TGCAGCGTTGCCGTTGGGGCCGGGAGCACTGAAGCTTTCTTT. This codes for CSVAVGAGSTEAFF. The J gene is TRBJ1-1, the V gene TRBV29-1; a possible D gene is TRBD1 (5 bases). Between the trimmed V and J ends, which lost 4 bases and 4 bases, there was a span of 16 bases. The CDR3 is 14 amino acids. Germline V gene sequence: CDR1 SQVTM, CDR2 ANQGSEA.

This clonotype has more than one count but fewer than ten. The CDR3 protein is CASSQVGVNTEAFF. The CDR3 nucleotides read TGTGCCAGCAGCCAAGTCGGAGTGAACACTGAAGCTTTCTTT. The chain recombines TRBV3-1 with TRBJ1-1; no reliable D call. V lost 1 base, J lost 0 bases, and 6 bases lay in between. CDR3 length: 14 amino acids. Germline V gene data show CDR1 as LGHDT and CDR2 as YNNKEL (reference sequence).

This clonotype was recorded a few times. V usage is TRBV7-9 and J usage is TRBJ2-2; TRBD1 matches at 7 bases. The CDR3 is 16 amino acids. CDR1 and CDR2 from the germline V gene are SEHNR and FQNEAQ (reference sequence). After removal of 3 bases from V and 3 bases from J, the junction contained 7 bases not matched to a gene. The DNA for the CDR3 is TGTGCCAGCAGCTTGATCCGGGACAGAGACACCGGGGAGCTGTTTTTT. This translates into CASSLIRDRDTGELFF.

The CDR3 reads CASSVRDGDYEQYF. In DNA form, the CDR3 reads TGTGCCAGCAGCGTCCGGGACGGGGACTACGAGCAGTACTTC. The chain joins TRBV9 to TRBJ2-7, with D perhaps assigned TRBD1 or TRBD2 (5 bases each). Trimming removed 2 bases at V and 3 bases at J, with 12 bases between. CDR3 size: 14 residues. The germline V gene has CDR1 SGDLS and CDR2 YYNGEE.

This clonotype appeared a single time. The chain combines TRBV7-2 with TRBJ2-7, with D possibly TRBD2 on 6 matching bases. This CDR3 is built from 13 residues. CDR1 and CDR2 (germline): SGHTA, FQGNSA. The germline V and J ends were trimmed by 5 bases and 7 bases, with 15 bases remaining between them. CDR3: CASSGVISGEQYF. DNA for the CDR3: TGTGCCAGCAGCGGCGTCATTAGCGGAGAGCAGTACTTC.

V gene TRBV5-6 combines with J gene TRBJ1-1; tentative D call: TRBD1 (6 bases). Looked up from germline, CDR1 is SGHDT and CDR2 is YYEEEE. This CDR3 is built from 15 residues. Trimming shortened V by 1 base and J by 4 bases, and 14 bases separated the two germline ends. The CDR3, as DNA: TGTGCCAGCAGCTTGCCCAGGGGTTCTGGCACTGAAGCTTTCTTT. Encoded protein: CASSLPRGSGTEAFF.

V and J are TRBV27 and TRBJ2-3; D might be TRBD2 (6 bases). Between the trimmed V and J ends, which lost 6 bases and 1 base, there was a span of 11 bases. The length of the CDR3 is 14 residues. Germline CDR1 MNHEY, CDR2 SMNVEV (reference sequence). The CDR3 spells CASSSRLGTDTQYF. CDR3 coding DNA: TGTGCCAGCAGCTCTAGACTAGGCACAGATACGCAGTATTTT.

In this sample, this clonotype turned up a few times. The J gene is TRBJ2-5, the V gene TRBV29-1, with D possibly being TRBD1 (6 bases). This CDR3 spans 12 amino acids. Trimming cost V 4 bases and J 3 bases, with 9 bases left between them. Germline V gene lookup returns CDR1 SQVTM and CDR2 ANQGSEA. In nucleotides, the CDR3 is TGCAGCGTTGTCAGGACAGAAGAGACCCAGTACTTC. Translating it yields CSVVRTEETQYF.

This chain joins TRBV4-3 and TRBJ2-1, with 12 nucleotides matching TRBD2. The CDR3 is made up of 15 amino acids. In germline, CDR1 is LGHNA, CDR2 YSLEER. The trim removed 3 bases at V and 7 bases at J, leaving 4 bases unmatched. The CDR3 region is CASSHLAGGLNEQFF. The CDR3 DNA sequence: TGCGCCAGCAGCCACCTAGCGGGGGGGCTGAATGAGCAGTTCTTC.

V and J are TRBV10-3 and TRBJ2-3; D is unclear. The germline V gene has CDR1 ENHRY and CDR2 SYGVKD. The CDR3 covers 14 residues. V was cut by 0 bases and J by 2 bases, with 6 bases left in between. In nucleotides, the CDR3 is TGTGCCATCAGTGAGTCGACCGTCACAGATACGCAGTATTTT. This encodes CAISESTVTDTQYF.

V gene TRBV15 combines with J gene TRBJ2-1; tentatively, D is TRBD1 or TRBD2 (6 bases each). Between the trimmed V and J ends, which lost 4 bases and 2 bases, there was a span of 18 bases. This CDR3 spans 17 amino acids. Per germline, CDR1 LNHNV and CDR2 YYDKDF (reference sequence). Here the CDR3 reads CATSNYRGPLAYNEQFF. CDR3 DNA: TGTGCCACCAGCAACTACCGGGGGCCCCTTGCCTACAATGAGCAGTTCTTC.

The chain employs TRBV4-3 and TRBJ2-7; 8 positions match TRBD2. This CDR3 has 16 residues. Germline V gene sequence: CDR1 LGHNA, CDR2 YSLEER. Trimming removed 0 bases from V and 2 bases from J; junction bases left unmatched: 6. The CDR3 sequence is CASSQDILAGTYEQYF. CDR3 coding DNA: TGCGCCAGCAGCCAAGATATCCTAGCGGGCACCTACGAGCAGTACTTC.

The V call is TRBV5-4, the J call TRBJ2-2; D may be TRBD2 (6 bases). The germline CDR1 and CDR2 sequences are SGHNT and YYREEE (reference sequence). V shed 3 bases and J shed 0 bases, with 15 bases lying between them. CDR3 length: 17 amino acids. CDR3 coding DNA: TGTGCCAGCAGCTGGGCCCTCGGCGGGACGAACACCGGGGAGCTGTTTTTT. Amino acid sequence: CASSWALGGTNTGELFF. Based on the CDR3 plus reference TRBV5-4 and TRBJ2-2, the full variable domain is ETGVTQSPTHLIKTRGQQVTLRCSSQSGHNTVSWYQQALGQGPQFIFQYYREEENGRGNFPPRFSGLQFPNYSSELNVNALELDDSALYLCASSWALGGTNTGELFFGEGSRLTVL.

V gene TRBV2 combines with J gene TRBJ1-2; the D gene is possibly TRBD1 (5 bases). CDR1 and CDR2 (germline): SNHLY, FYNNEI. Trimming shortened V by 6 bases and J by 8 bases, and 22 bases separated the two germline ends. This CDR3 is built from 15 residues. The CDR3 DNA is TGTGCCAGCAGGGATACCCCGGGACCCCCGGGAGGCTACACCTTC. It translates to CASRDTPGPPGGYTF.

This clonotype was detected a few times. The chain uses TRBV4-2 and TRBJ2-3; 13 positions agree with TRBD2. Trimming removed 0 bases from V and 2 bases from J; junction bases left unmatched: 8. This CDR3 has 19 amino acids. Germline V gene lookup returns CDR1 LGHNA and CDR2 YNFKEQ. The CDR3 loop reads CASSQERLTSGGDTDTQYF. Written as DNA, the CDR3 is TGTGCCAGCAGCCAAGAAAGGCTAACTAGCGGGGGGGACACAGATACGCAGTATTTT.